This section outlines one TCR beta chain sequence together with its context. Its antigen is unknown. The study co-extracted DNA and RNA from about 21-30 mg of unsorted bulk tissue. Surgical resection was the treatment these patients received for primary liver carcinoma. Germline CDR1 reads MNHNS; CDR2 reads SASEGT. The V end lost 10 bases, the J end lost 3 bases, and 15 bases lay between the germline ends. CDR3 size: 13 residues. The data are from a study of tumor-infiltrating lymphocytes in primary liver carcinoma. Study at large: Staging of the tumors gave T1-T3 N0M0, with widths of roughly 4 to 10 cm. Study observations and caveats: A significantly higher top-250-clone fraction was recorded for tumors than for blood (p = 0.039).

Using a constant-region primer together with ProtoScript II reverse transcriptase, TCR beta cDNA was made from roughly 540 ng of total RNA. TCR beta libraries came from three nested multiplex PCR rounds using slightly modified ARM-PCR. TRBV1-TRBV30 forward primers paired with a C-beta reverse primer drove the first two PCR rounds, about 10 cycles each. TCRdb reprocessed the multiplex PCR reads via MiXCR and lists one record per CDR3 protein. The sample has approximately 73,000 distinct CDR3 sequences; roughly 69% are singletons. The chain recombines TRBV6-1 with TRBJ1-2; perhaps TRBD1 as D (5 bases). Sequencing used liver tumor tissue from sampling region 4. Subset: tumor region T4, right-lateral pole. The receptor comes from a middle-aged man with primary liver carcinoma and hepatitis B virus infection. The CDR3 is CANYRDGYYGYTF. Written as DNA, the CDR3 is TGTGCCAACTATAGGGACGGATACTATGGCTACACCTTC.